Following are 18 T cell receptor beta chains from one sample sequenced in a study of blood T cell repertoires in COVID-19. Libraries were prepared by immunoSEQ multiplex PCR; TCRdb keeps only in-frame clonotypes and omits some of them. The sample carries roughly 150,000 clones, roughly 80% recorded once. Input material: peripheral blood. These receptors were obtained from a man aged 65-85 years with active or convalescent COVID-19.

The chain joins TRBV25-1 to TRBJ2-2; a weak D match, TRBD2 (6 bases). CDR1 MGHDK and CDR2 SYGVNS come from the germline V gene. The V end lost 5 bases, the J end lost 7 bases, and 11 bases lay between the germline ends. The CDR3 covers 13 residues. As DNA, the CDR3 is TGTGCCAGCAGTTTCGGAGGGGTCGGGGAGCTGTTTTTT. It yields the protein CASSFGGVGELFF.

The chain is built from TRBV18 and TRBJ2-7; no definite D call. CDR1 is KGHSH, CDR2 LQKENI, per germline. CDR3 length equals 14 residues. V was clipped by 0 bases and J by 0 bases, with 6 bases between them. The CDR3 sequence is CASSPPSSSYEQYF. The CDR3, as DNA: TGTGCCAGCTCACCACCCTCCAGCTCCTACGAGCAGTACTTC.

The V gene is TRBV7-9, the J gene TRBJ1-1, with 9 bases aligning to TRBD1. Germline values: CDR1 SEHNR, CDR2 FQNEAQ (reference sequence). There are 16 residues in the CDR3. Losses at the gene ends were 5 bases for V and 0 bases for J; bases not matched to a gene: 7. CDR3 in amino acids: CASSQGQGTLNTEAFF. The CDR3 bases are TGTGCCAGCAGCCAAGGACAGGGGACCTTGAACACTGAAGCTTTCTTT.

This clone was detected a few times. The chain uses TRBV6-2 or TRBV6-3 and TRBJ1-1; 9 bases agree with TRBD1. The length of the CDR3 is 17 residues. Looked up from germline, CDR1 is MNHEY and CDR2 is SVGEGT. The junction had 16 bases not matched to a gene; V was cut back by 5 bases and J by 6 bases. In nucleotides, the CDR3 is TGTGCCAGCAGTACGCCTAGGTGGGGACAGGGAGGCGCTGAAGCTTTCTTT. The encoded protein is CASSTPRWGQGGAEAFF.

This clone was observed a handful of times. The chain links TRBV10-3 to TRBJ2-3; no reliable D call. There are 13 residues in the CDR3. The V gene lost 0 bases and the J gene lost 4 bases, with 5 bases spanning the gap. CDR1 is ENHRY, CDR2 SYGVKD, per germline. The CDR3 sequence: CAISESWPDTQYF. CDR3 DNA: TGTGCCATCAGTGAGTCCTGGCCAGATACGCAGTATTTT.

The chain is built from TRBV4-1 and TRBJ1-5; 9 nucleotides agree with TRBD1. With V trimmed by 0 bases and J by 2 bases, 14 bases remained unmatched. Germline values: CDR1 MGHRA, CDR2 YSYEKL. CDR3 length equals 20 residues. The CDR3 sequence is CASSQDFRQGVARGNQPQHF. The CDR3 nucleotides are TGCGCCAGCAGCCAAGATTTTAGACAGGGGGTGGCAAGGGGCAATCAGCCCCAGCATTTT.

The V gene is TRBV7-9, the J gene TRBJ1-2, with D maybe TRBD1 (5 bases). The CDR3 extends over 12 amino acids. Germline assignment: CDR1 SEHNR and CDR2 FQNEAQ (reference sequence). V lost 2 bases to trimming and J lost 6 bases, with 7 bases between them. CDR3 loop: CASSLRGNGYTF. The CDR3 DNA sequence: TGTGCCAGCAGCTTACGGGGGAATGGCTACACCTTC.

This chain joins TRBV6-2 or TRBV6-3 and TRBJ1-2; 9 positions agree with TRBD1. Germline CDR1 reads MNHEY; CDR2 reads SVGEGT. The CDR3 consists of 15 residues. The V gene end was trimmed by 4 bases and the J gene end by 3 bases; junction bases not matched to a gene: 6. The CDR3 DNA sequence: TGTGCCAGCAGTTCGAACACAGGGGGCGACTATGGCTACACCTTC. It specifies CASSSNTGGDYGYTF.

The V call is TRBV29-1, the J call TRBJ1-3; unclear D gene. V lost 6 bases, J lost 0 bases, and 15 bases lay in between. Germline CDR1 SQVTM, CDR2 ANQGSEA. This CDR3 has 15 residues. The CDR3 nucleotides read TGCAGCGTCCTGCTAGGCCGGGGCTCTGGAAACACCATATATTTT. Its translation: CSVLLGRGSGNTIYF.

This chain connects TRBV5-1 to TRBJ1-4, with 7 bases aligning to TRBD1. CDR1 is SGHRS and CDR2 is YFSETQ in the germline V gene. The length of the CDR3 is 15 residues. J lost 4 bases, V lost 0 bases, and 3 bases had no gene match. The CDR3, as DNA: TGCGCCAGCAGCTTGGCAGGGACAGATAATGAAAAACTGTTTTTT. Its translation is CASSLAGTDNEKLFF.

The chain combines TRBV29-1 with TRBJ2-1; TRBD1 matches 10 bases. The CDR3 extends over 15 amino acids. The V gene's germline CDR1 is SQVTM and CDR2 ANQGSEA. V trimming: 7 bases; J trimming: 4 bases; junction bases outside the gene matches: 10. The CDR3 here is CSGRRGTGAYNEQFF. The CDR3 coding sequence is TGCAGCGGACGTCGCGGGACAGGGGCTTACAATGAGCAGTTCTTC.

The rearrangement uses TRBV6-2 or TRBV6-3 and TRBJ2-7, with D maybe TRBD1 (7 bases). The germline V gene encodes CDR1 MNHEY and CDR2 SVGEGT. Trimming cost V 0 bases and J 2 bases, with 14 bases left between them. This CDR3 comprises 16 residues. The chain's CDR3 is CASSYSGGGHTYEQYF. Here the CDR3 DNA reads TGTGCCAGCAGTTACTCCGGAGGGGGCCATACCTACGAGCAGTACTTC.

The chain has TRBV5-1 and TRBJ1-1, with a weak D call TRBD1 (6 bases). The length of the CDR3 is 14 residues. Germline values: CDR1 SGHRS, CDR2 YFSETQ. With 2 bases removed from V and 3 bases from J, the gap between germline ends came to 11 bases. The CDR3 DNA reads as TGCGCCAGCAGCTTAACAGGGAGGGACACTGAAGCTTTCTTT. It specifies CASSLTGRDTEAFF.

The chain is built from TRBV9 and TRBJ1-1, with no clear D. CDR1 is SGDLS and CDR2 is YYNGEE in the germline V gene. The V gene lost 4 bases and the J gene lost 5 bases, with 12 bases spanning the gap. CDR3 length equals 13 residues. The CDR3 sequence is CASSSRLGTEAFF. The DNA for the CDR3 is TGTGCCAGCAGCTCCCGACTCGGAACTGAAGCTTTCTTT.

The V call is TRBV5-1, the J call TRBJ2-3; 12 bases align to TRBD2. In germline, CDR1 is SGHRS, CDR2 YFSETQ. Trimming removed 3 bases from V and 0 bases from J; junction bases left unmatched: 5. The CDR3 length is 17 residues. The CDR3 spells CASSSTSGGLSTDTQYF. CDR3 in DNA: TGCGCCAGCAGCTCGACTAGCGGGGGCCTTAGCACAGATACGCAGTATTTT.

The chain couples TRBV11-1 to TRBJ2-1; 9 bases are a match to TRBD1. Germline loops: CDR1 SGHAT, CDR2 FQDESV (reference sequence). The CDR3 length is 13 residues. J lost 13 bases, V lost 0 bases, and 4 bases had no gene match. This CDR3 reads CASSLAQGARQFF. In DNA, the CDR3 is TGTGCCAGCAGCTTAGCACAGGGGGCGCGCCAGTTCTTC.

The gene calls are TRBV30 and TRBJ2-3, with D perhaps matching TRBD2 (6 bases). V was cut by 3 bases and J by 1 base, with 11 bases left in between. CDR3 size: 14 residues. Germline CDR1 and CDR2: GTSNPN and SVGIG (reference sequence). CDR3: CAWRPSGGTDTQYF. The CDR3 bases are TGTGCCTGGAGACCATCGGGGGGCACAGATACGCAGTATTTT.

The CDR3 DNA sequence: TGCGCCAGCAGCGTTCAGGGGGAACCCTACGAGCAGTACTTC. It encodes CASSVQGEPYEQYF. The chain is built from TRBV5-1 and TRBJ2-7; 7 bases map to TRBD1. In germline, CDR1 is SGHRS, CDR2 YFSETQ. This CDR3 contains 14 residues. J lost 2 bases, V lost 4 bases, and 6 bases had no gene match.